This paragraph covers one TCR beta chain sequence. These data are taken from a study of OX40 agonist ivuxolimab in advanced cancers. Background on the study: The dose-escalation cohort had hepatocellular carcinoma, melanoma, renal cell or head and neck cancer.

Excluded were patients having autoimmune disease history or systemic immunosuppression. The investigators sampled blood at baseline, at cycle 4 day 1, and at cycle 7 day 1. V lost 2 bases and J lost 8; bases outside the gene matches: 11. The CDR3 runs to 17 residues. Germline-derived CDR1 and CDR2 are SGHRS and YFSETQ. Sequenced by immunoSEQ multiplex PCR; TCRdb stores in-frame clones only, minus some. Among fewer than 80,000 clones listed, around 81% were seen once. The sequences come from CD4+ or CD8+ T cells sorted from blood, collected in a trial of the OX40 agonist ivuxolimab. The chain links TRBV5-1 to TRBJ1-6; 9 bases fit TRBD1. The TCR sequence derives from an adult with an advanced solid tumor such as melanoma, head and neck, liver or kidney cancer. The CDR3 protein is CASSLPGLRDRDSPLHF. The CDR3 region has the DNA TGCGCCAGCAGCTTACCTGGACTTCGGGACAGGGATTCACCCCTCCACTTT.